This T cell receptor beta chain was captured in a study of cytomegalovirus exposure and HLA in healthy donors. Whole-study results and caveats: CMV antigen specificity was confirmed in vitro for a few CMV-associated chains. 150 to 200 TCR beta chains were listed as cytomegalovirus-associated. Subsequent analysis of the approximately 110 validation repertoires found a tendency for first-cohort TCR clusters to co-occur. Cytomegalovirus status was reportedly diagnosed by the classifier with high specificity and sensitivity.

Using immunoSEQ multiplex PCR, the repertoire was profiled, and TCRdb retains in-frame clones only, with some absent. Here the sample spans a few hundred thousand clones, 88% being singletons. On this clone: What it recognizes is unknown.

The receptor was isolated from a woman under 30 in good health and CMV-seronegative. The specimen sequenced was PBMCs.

CDR3 sequence: CASSSPRGGHARDEQYF. As DNA, the CDR3 is TGTGCCAGCAGTTCCCCTCGAGGGGGCCACGCTCGGGACGAGCAGTACTTC. The V gene is TRBV2, the J gene TRBJ2-7; 7 bases align to TRBD1. Trimming took 5 bases from V and 5 from J; bases not matched to a gene: 18. Germline values: CDR1 SNHLY, CDR2 FYNNEI. CDR3 length: 17 amino acids. Full variable domain (remainder filled in from reference TRBV2 and TRBJ2-7): EPEVTQTPSHQVTQMGQEVILRCVPISNHLYFYWYRQILGQKVEFLVSFYNNEISEKSEIFDDQFSVERPDGSNFTLKIRSTKLEDSAMYFCASSSPRGGHARDEQYFGPGTRLTVT.